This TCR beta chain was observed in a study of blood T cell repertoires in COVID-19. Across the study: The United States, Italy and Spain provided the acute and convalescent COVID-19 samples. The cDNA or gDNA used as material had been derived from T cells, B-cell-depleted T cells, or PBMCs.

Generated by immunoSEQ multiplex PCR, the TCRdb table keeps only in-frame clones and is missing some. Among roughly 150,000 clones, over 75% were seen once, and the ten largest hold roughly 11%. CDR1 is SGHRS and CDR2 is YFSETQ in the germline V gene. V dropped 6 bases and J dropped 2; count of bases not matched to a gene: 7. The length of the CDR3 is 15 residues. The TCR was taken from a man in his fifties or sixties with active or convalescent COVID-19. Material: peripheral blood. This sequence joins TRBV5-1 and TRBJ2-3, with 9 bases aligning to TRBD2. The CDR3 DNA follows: TGCGCCAGCAAGGTAGCGGGAGCCACCACAGATACGCAGTATTTT. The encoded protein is CASKVAGATTDTQYF.